Each of the 18 T cell receptor beta chains below was sequenced from the same sample in a study of blood T cell repertoires in COVID-19. Produced via immunoSEQ multiplex PCR; TCRdb's table is partial and in-frame only. The table records around 100,000 clones, more than 70% of them present only once. Material: peripheral blood. The receptors were gathered from a woman between 65 and 79 years old who had recovered from COVID-19.

The chain recombines TRBV18 with TRBJ2-2; D is perhaps TRBD1 (5 bases). CDR1 and CDR2 (germline): KGHSH, LQKENI. The CDR3 sequence is 14 residues long. Trimming shortened V by 3 bases and J by 4 bases, and 9 bases separated the two germline ends. CDR3 sequence reads: CASSPQGGTGELFF. Written as DNA, the CDR3 is TGTGCCAGCTCACCTCAGGGCGGCACCGGGGAGCTGTTTTTT.

The genes are TRBV6-5 and TRBJ1-6; possible D gene TRBD1, 5 bases. CDR3 length: 12 residues. Germline assignment: CDR1 MNHEY and CDR2 SVGAGI. V lost 6 bases to trimming and J lost 9 bases, with 9 bases between them. CDR3 residues: CASRRQFSPLHF. The DNA for the CDR3 is TGTGCCAGCAGGCGACAGTTTTCACCCCTCCACTTT.

DNA for the CDR3: TGTGCCAGCAGCTTATCTCGGGCAGGGTTTGCAGATACGCAGTATTTT. It codes for CASSLSRAGFADTQYF. This chain links TRBV7-8 with TRBJ2-3; possible D gene TRBD1, 5 bases. The CDR3 is made up of 16 amino acids. Trimming shortened V by 2 bases and J by 4 bases, and 16 bases separated the two germline ends. Germline V gene sequence: CDR1 SGHVS, CDR2 FQNEAQ.

The CDR3: CASSYFWGQGVPSGANVLTF. CDR3 nucleotide sequence: TGTGCCAGCAGTTACTTTTGGGGACAGGGAGTTCCCTCTGGGGCCAACGTCCTGACTTTC. The rearrangement links TRBV6-2 or TRBV6-3 to TRBJ2-6; 9 bases match TRBD1. Trimming took 1 base from V and 0 from J; bases not matched to a gene: 10. Germline CDR1 MNHEY, CDR2 SVGEGT. This CDR3 is built from 20 residues.

The rearrangement uses TRBV9 and TRBJ1-4, with D possibly TRBD1 on 5 matching bases. The CDR3 extends over 14 amino acids. Trimming took 2 bases from V and 1 from J, leaving 6 bases between them. CDR1 is SGDLS, CDR2 YYNGEE, per germline. The CDR3 region has the DNA TGTGCCAGCAGCGTGGGGGGAACTAATGAAAAACTGTTTTTT. This codes for CASSVGGTNEKLFF.

This chain links TRBV7-6 with TRBJ2-3; no reliable D call. Germline assignment: CDR1 SGHVS and CDR2 FNYEAQ. V lost 4 bases and J 5 bases, leaving 13 bases between the germline ends. The CDR3 extends over 14 amino acids. DNA for the CDR3: TGTGCCAGCAGCTCCCCGTCGGTTGGAGATACGCAGTATTTT. Protein sequence: CASSSPSVGDTQYF.

This chain's CDR3 is CASRQAASGSGTYNEQFF. The CDR3 coding sequence is TGTGCCAGCAGACAGGCCGCTAGCGGGAGTGGGACCTACAATGAGCAGTTCTTC. The chain couples TRBV28 to TRBJ2-1; TRBD2 aligns across 10 bases. The CDR3 runs 18 residues. The germline CDR1 and CDR2 sequences are MDHEN and SYDVKM. With V trimmed by 6 bases and J by 2 bases, 13 bases remained unmatched.

The V gene is TRBV6-6, the J gene TRBJ2-1; 9 bases fit TRBD2. The germline V gene encodes CDR1 MNHNY and CDR2 SVGAGI (reference sequence). V lost 5 bases, J lost 1 base, and 12 bases stayed unmatched. This CDR3 has 18 residues. Here the CDR3 DNA reads TGTGCCAGCAGTCCTTGGCGGGGGGGCCCTGTATCCTACAATGAGCAGTTCTTC. As protein: CASSPWRGGPVSYNEQFF.

As for this clone: A junction end diverges from the germline sequence, so it may reflect a read error. The chain joins TRBV10-3 to TRBJ2-7, with 13 bases matching TRBD2. The CDR3 length is 11 residues. Germline V CDR1 and CDR2: ENHRY, SYGVKD. CDR3 residues: CAIRGTSGELF. The CDR3 DNA is TGTGCCATCAGAGGGACTAGCGGGGAACTCTTC.

This clone turned up a few times. The chain recombines TRBV12-3 or TRBV12-4 with TRBJ2-2, with TRBD2 as a possible D gene (6 bases). The CDR3 covers 13 residues. Trimming shortened V by 5 bases and J by 5 bases, and 9 bases separated the two germline ends. The CDR3 coding sequence is TGTGCCAGCAGTCGGAGGGAAACCGGGGAGCTGTTTTTT. As protein: CASSRRETGELFF.

The V and J genes are TRBV28 and TRBJ2-4, with 15 bases matching TRBD2. With 8 bases clipped from V and 0 bases from J, the junction kept 11 bases outside the gene matches. There are 19 residues in the CDR3. Germline CDR1 MDHEN, CDR2 SYDVKM. CDR3 sequence: CASLGLAGGLSLAKNIQYF. The DNA for the CDR3 is TGTGCCAGCCTCGGACTAGCGGGAGGGCTTAGTTTAGCCAAAAACATTCAGTACTTC.

This chain links TRBV5-5 with TRBJ1-3, with D uncertain. Trimming removed 0 bases from V and 0 bases from J, with 7 bases in between. CDR1 is SGHKS, CDR2 YYEKEE, per germline (reference sequence). This CDR3 comprises 15 residues. The CDR3 sequence: CASSLEPSSGNTIYF. DNA of the CDR3: TGTGCCAGCAGCTTGGAGCCGAGCTCTGGAAACACCATATATTTT.

Points on this clone: Additional DNA sequences in this sample encode the identical CDR3. The CDR3 nucleotides read TGTGCCTGGAGTACGGGGGGCGGAGAGACCCAGTACTTC. Its protein is CAWSTGGGETQYF. The chain is built from TRBV30 and TRBJ2-5; D is possibly TRBD2 (7 bases). Germline V lookup: CDR1 GTSNPN, CDR2 SVGIG (reference sequence). The CDR3 is 13 residues long. Trimming cost V 2 bases and J 4 bases, with 11 bases left between them.

This chain links TRBV11-2 with TRBJ2-1; TRBD2 aligns across 13 bases. The germline CDR1 and CDR2 sequences are SGHAT and FQNNGV. Trimming at V came to 3 bases and at J to 15 bases, leaving 8 bases not matched to a gene. CDR3 length: 14 amino acids. The CDR3 sequence is CASSLDGLAGDVFF. In DNA, the CDR3 is TGTGCCAGCAGCTTGGACGGACTAGCGGGAGATGTGTTCTTC.

V and J are TRBV7-2 and TRBJ1-5; 7 nucleotides agree with TRBD1. Germline V gene sequence: CDR1 SGHTA, CDR2 FQGNSA. Unmatched junction bases numbered 14, after V lost 5 bases and J lost 7 bases. The CDR3 spans 16 residues. The CDR3 DNA is TGTGCCAGCAGCCTTTCGGGACAGATGAGTTCGCAGCCCCAGCATTTT. Amino acid sequence: CASSLSGQMSSQPQHF.

This chain joins TRBV7-3 and TRBJ2-3; 8 bases align to TRBD1. Germline CDR1 reads SGHTA; CDR2 reads FQGTGA. J was trimmed by 5 bases and V by 4 bases; bases with no gene match: 2. The CDR3 loop spans 13 amino acids. CDR3 protein: CASSWGTGDTQYF. DNA of the CDR3: TGTGCCAGCAGCTGGGGGACAGGAGATACGCAGTATTTT.

The gene calls are TRBV3-1 (or the pseudogene TRBV3-2) and TRBJ2-3, with 10 positions matching TRBD2. The CDR3 totals 16 residues. V trimming: 4 bases; J trimming: 2 bases; junction bases outside the gene matches: 6. Germline values: CDR1 LGHDT, CDR2 YNNKEL (reference sequence). Here the CDR3 reads CASSRGTSAHTDTQYF. CDR3 coding DNA: TGTGCCAGCAGCCGGGGGACTAGCGCACACACAGATACGCAGTATTTT.

This clone is a singleton in its sample. The gene calls are TRBV7-2 and TRBJ1-2; D is uncertain. Germline V gene lookup returns CDR1 SGHTA and CDR2 FQGNSA. CDR3 size: 12 residues. With 5 bases removed from V and 2 bases from J, the gap between germline ends came to 6 bases. In DNA, the CDR3 is TGTGCCAGCAGCACAGCCAACTATGGCTACACCTTC. The encoded protein is CASSTANYGYTF. The full variable domain, in which reference TRBV7-2 and TRBJ1-2 provide the parts outside the CDR3, is GAGVSQSPSNKVTEKGKDVELRCDPISGHTALYWYRQSLGQGLEFLIYFQGNSAPDKSGLPSDRFSAERTGGSVSTLTIQRTQQEDSAVYLCASSTANYGYTFGSGTRLTVV.